These 9 T cell receptor beta chains share one sample of origin, sequenced in a study of monozygotic twins with inflammatory bowel disease. Each CDR3 protein gets one entry in TCRdb, which reprocessed the 5' RACE reads and gives no DNA. The repertoire table contains approximately 380,000 distinct CDR3 sequences. The specimen was blood. Receptor source: a human donor with ulcerative colitis or Crohn's disease, or a healthy co-twin of an affected twin (not recorded which).

This chain joins TRBV12-3 or TRBV12-4 and TRBJ2-3; TCRdb selects TRBD1, and the lack of DNA leaves this call unchecked. The length of the CDR3 is 16 residues. The CDR3 here is CASSPDRASSTDTQYF.

This chain connects TRBV7-8 to TRBJ2-7. The CDR3 loop spans 16 amino acids. Per the germline V gene, CDR1 is SGHVS and CDR2 is FQNEAQ. CDR3 sequence: CASSLDAAARTYEQYF. The full variable domain, its missing parts supplied by reference TRBV7-8 and TRBJ2-7, is GAGVSQSPRYKVAKRGQDVALRCDPISGHVSLFWYQQALGQGPEFLTYFQNEAQLDKSGLPSDRFFAERPEGSVSTLKIQRTQQEDSAVYLCASSLDAAARTYEQYFGPGTRLTVT.

The chain uses TRBV9 and TRBJ2-3; TCRdb returns TRBD1, unconfirmable since there is no DNA. In germline, CDR1 is SGDLS, CDR2 YYNGEE. This CDR3 has 17 residues. CDR3 loop: CASSLEGRPWGTDTQYF.

The V and J genes are TRBV20-1 and TRBJ1-4. The CDR3 covers 13 residues. The germline gives CDR1 DFQATT, CDR2 SNEGSKA (reference sequence). The chain's CDR3 is CSARQLPNEKLFF.

The rearrangement uses TRBV4-3 and TRBJ2-4. This CDR3 has 16 residues. The germline V gene encodes CDR1 LGHNA and CDR2 YSLEER. The CDR3 protein is CASSQVVSFSKNIQYF.

This chain links TRBV11-2 with TRBJ2-1; checking the TCRdb D call of TRBD1 is not possible without DNA. This CDR3 has 15 amino acids. Germline loops: CDR1 SGHAT, CDR2 FQNNGV. CDR3 protein: CASSLYQGAGNEQFF.

This chain links TRBV7-8 with TRBJ2-1; the D gene TCRdb calls, TRBD1, cannot be checked with no DNA. The CDR3 totals 14 residues. CDR1 and CDR2 (germline): SGHVS, FQNEAQ. The CDR3 is CASISDRPNNEQFF.

This chain uses TRBV7-9 with TRBJ2-3; TCRdb outputs TRBD2, but without DNA this stays unchecked. This CDR3 has 17 residues. Germline lookup yields CDR1 SEHNR and CDR2 FQNEAQ (reference sequence). The chain's CDR3 is CASSPPTSGGAEDTQYF.

The rearrangement links TRBV5-6 to TRBJ1-6. Per germline, CDR1 SGHDT and CDR2 YYEEEE. This CDR3 is 14 amino acids long. The CDR3 here is CASSLVQVNSPLHF. Filled out from reference TRBV5-6 and TRBJ1-6, the complete variable domain reads DAGVTQSPTHLIKTRGQQVTLRCSPKSGHDTVSWYQQALGQGPQFIFQYYEEEERQRGNFPDRFSGHQFPNYSSELNVNALLLGDSALYLCASSLVQVNSPLHFGNGTRLTVT.